These 15 T cell receptor beta chains share one sample of origin, sequenced in a study of molecular identifiers for immune sequencing clone quantification. From the PCR reads, TCRdb called clonotypes with MiXCR, one entry per CDR3 protein. The profile shows under 600,000 distinct CDR3 sequences, 20% to 25% of them singletons. Input material: naive CD8+ T cells from blood, with Jurkat cell RNA spiked in. The sample's subset: FACS-sorted CD8+CD4-CCR7+CD45RA+ naive T cells. The receptors originated from a human donor in good health. Some libraries in this study had Jurkat cell RNA spiked in.

V usage is TRBV7-3 and J usage is TRBJ2-1, with TRBD2 matching 9 bases. Germline CDR1 reads SGHTA; CDR2 reads FQGTGA. This CDR3 has 19 amino acids. The ends lost 5 bases at V and 0 bases at J; junction bases unmatched: 14. In nucleotides, the CDR3 is TGTGCCAGCAGCCCTCACCCCCATCTAGCGGGAAACTCCTACAATGAGCAGTTCTTC. The encoded protein is CASSPHPHLAGNSYNEQFF.

This clonotype was observed many times. The rearrangement links TRBV28 to TRBJ2-1, with D unresolved. The V end lost 5 bases, the J end lost 5 bases, and 13 bases lay between the germline ends. This CDR3 is built from 14 residues. Germline CDR1 reads MDHEN; CDR2 reads SYDVKM. CDR3 protein: CASSPSAVNNEQFF. The CDR3 coding sequence is TGTGCCAGCAGTCCCTCGGCAGTGAACAATGAGCAGTTCTTC. The variable domain in full, completed from reference TRBV28 and TRBJ2-1, reads DVKVTQSSRYLVKRTGEKVFLECVQDMDHENMFWYRQDPGLGLRLIYFSYDVKMKEKGDIPEGYSVSREKKERFSLILESASTNQTSMYLCASSPSAVNNEQFFGPGTRLTVL.

Notes on this clonotype: A much more abundant neighbour one base away suggests this may be a read error. The chain carries TRBV3-1 and TRBJ2-3, with TRBD2 identical over 10 bases. The CDR3 runs 16 residues. The trim removed 1 base at V and 8 bases at J, leaving 9 bases unmatched. CDR1 LGHDT and CDR2 YNNKEL come from the germline V gene (reference sequence). CDR3 sequence: CASSQVAAGGPSTQYF. The CDR3 DNA follows: TGTGCCAGCAGCCAAGTGGCAGCGGGGGGGCCTAGTACGCAGTATTTT.

The chain uses TRBV4-3 and TRBJ2-1, with a tentative D call TRBD1 (5 bases). Germline V gene lookup returns CDR1 LGHNA and CDR2 YSLEER. Trimming stripped 1 base from V and 3 bases from J, with 13 bases between. The length of the CDR3 is 16 residues. The DNA for the CDR3 is TGCGCCAGCAGCCAAGGCACACAGGTCATCTACAATGAGCAGTTCTTC. Protein: CASSQGTQVIYNEQFF.

J is TRBJ2-7 and V is TRBV20-1; TRBD1 is a possible D gene (6 bases). Germline CDR1 and CDR2: DFQATT and SNEGSKA (reference sequence). Trimming took off 4 bases at V and 3 bases at J, with 16 bases between the two ends. This CDR3 is built from 14 residues. This CDR3 reads CSAMGVDSIYEQYF. CDR3 DNA sequence: TGCAGTGCTATGGGGGTGGACAGTATCTACGAGCAGTACTTC.

To note about this clonotype: Possible read error: a much larger clone is one base away. The chain carries TRBV5-1 and TRBJ2-3; D is uncertain. V gave up 7 bases and J gave up 0 bases, with 9 bases separating them. Germline V gene sequence: CDR1 SGHRS, CDR2 YFSETQ. The length of the CDR3 is 13 residues. The CDR3 DNA sequence: TGCGCCAGCCTTACTGCGAGCACAGATACGCAGTATTTT. Translation gives CASLTASTDTQYF. Based on the CDR3 plus reference TRBV5-1 and TRBJ2-3, the full variable domain is KAGVTQTPRYLIKTRGQQVTLSCSPISGHRSVSWYQQTPGQGLQFLFEYFSETQRNKGNFPGRFSGRQFSNSRSEMNVSTLELGDSALYLCASLTASTDTQYFGPGTRLTVL.

At least ten counts were recorded for this clonotype. This chain uses TRBV6-2 or TRBV6-3 with TRBJ1-5; D gene uncertain. Looked up from germline, CDR1 is MNHEY and CDR2 is SVGEGT. With 2 bases removed from V and 1 base from J, the gap between germline ends came to 6 bases. CDR3 size: 14 residues. This CDR3 is CASSYVSSNQPQHF. CDR3 in DNA: TGTGCCAGCAGTTACGTCAGCAGCAATCAGCCCCAGCATTTT.

The rearrangement links TRBV27 to TRBJ1-3; D gene ambiguous. CDR3 length: 15 amino acids. Germline CDR1 reads MNHEY; CDR2 reads SMNVEV (reference sequence). The germline V and J ends were trimmed by 4 bases and 0 bases, with 10 bases remaining between them. This chain's CDR3 is CASSSASYSGNTIYF. CDR3 coding DNA: TGTGCCAGCAGTTCCGCATCATACTCTGGAAACACCATATATTTT.

This clonotype showed up many times. The V and J genes are TRBV7-2 and TRBJ2-7; possibly TRBD2 for D (6 bases). CDR1 and CDR2 from the germline V gene are SGHTA and FQGNSA. There are 15 residues in the CDR3. Trimming cost V 3 bases and J 0 bases, with 12 bases left between them. This chain's CDR3 is CASSLGGTSSYEQYF. The CDR3 DNA is TGTGCCAGCAGCTTGGGGGGAACCAGCTCCTACGAGCAGTACTTC.

The rearrangement uses TRBV27 and TRBJ2-7; 9 positions agree with TRBD1. The length of the CDR3 is 15 residues. Per the germline V gene, CDR1 is MNHEY and CDR2 is SMNVEV (reference sequence). V was pared by 9 bases and J by 1 base, with 10 bases of the junction left unmatched. CDR3 DNA sequence: TGTGCCAGGGGACAGGGACCCCGATTTTCCTACGAGCAGTACTTC. Amino acid sequence: CARGQGPRFSYEQYF.

This clonotype was observed a few times. The V and J genes are TRBV9 and TRBJ2-1; the match to TRBD1 covers 7 bases. Germline values: CDR1 SGDLS, CDR2 YYNGEE. The V segment lost 2 bases and the J segment 0 bases; nucleotides outside the gene matches: 2. This CDR3 has 15 amino acids. The CDR3 protein is CASSVGDSSYNEQFF. CDR3 bases: TGTGCCAGCAGCGTTGGGGACAGCTCCTACAATGAGCAGTTCTTC.

The chain employs TRBV11-2 and TRBJ2-3; D call uncertain. Germline V gene sequence: CDR1 SGHAT, CDR2 FQNNGV. The CDR3 has 17 residues. With 4 bases removed from V and 4 bases from J, the gap between germline ends came to 21 bases. The CDR3 DNA is TGTGCCAGCAGCTCCTCAAGCACTACCGGCGCCGCAGATACGCAGTATTTT. It is translated as CASSSSSTTGAADTQYF.

This chain connects TRBV12-3 or TRBV12-4 to TRBJ2-2, with TRBD2 matching over 10 bases. Trimming at V came to 6 bases and at J to 5 bases, leaving 6 bases not matched to a gene. The CDR3 sequence is 15 residues long. The CDR3 DNA reads as TGTGCCAGCAGCCAGAGCGGGGGGGGAACCGGGGAGCTGTTTTTT. It is translated as CASSQSGGGTGELFF.

In the case of this clonotype: This clone may be a read error of a much larger clone one base away. The chain couples TRBV29-1 to TRBJ1-2; no firm D call. In germline, CDR1 is SQVTM, CDR2 ANQGSEA. The CDR3 extends over 13 amino acids. Deletions cut 5 bases from V and 4 bases from J, with 14 bases between. CDR3 residues: CSVPHQNPYGYTF. CDR3 sequence (DNA): TGCAGCGTTCCACACCAGAACCCCTATGGCTACACCTTC. Full variable domain (outside the CDR3, taken from reference TRBV29-1 and TRBJ1-2): SAVISQKPSRDICQRGTSLTIQCQVDSQVTMMFWYRQQPGQSLTLIATANQGSEATYESGFVIDKFPISRPNLTFSTLTVSNMSPEDSSIYLCSVPHQNPYGYTFGSGTRLTVV.

This clonotype came up many times. CDR3 in DNA: TGTGCCAGCAGCTTGTATGGGGACTACCAGCCCCAGCATTTT. This translates into CASSLYGDYQPQHF. The chain is built from TRBV5-4 and TRBJ1-5; tentative D call: TRBD1 (5 bases). Trimming removed 1 base at V and 7 bases at J, with 12 bases between. CDR3 size: 14 residues. Germline V gene data show CDR1 as SGHNT and CDR2 as YYREEE (reference sequence).